This TCR beta chain was recovered during a study of blood T cell repertoires in COVID-19. As for the study in general: Specimens from acute and convalescent COVID-19 originated in the United States, Italy and Spain. The analysed material was cDNA or gDNA that came from T cells, B-cell-depleted T cells, or PBMCs.

Germline V gene lookup returns CDR1 KGHDR and CDR2 SFDVKD. Trimming at V came to 4 bases and at J to 8 bases, leaving 15 bases not matched to a gene. The CDR3 is 16 residues long. In the original processing: Researchers report that nucleated cell counts were estimated from reference gene primer amplification. Sequencing was performed with immunoSEQ multiplex PCR; in TCRdb, only in-frame clones are kept and a portion is missing. V, J and clone size are those of that table, while D and trimming were read from the DNA. The table lists about 430,000 clones, roughly 90% of them singletons. This TCR derives from a woman aged 25-40 years with acute COVID-19. The V call is TRBV24-1, the J call TRBJ1-2; 7 positions match TRBD1. Sequences were obtained from PBMCs or T cells enriched from blood (not recorded which). The CDR3 coding sequence is TGTGCCACCAGTGAGGAGGGGACAGACACGTCGAGGGGCTACACCTTC. This encodes CATSEEGTDTSRGYTF.